These 24 T cell receptor beta chains originate from one sample sequenced in a study of blood T cells in healthy people across ages. The use of a sample-barcoded 5' primer and a J-beta primer mix characterized a second PCR of roughly 6 to 11 cycles. MiXCR was run by TCRdb on the 5' RACE reads, yielding one entry per CDR3 protein. The data hold about 640,000 distinct CDR3 sequences, with 40% to 45% observed a single time. The specimen sequenced was blood. These receptors were taken from an elderly man in good health.

The rearrangement links TRBV20-1 to TRBJ2-1, with D perhaps being TRBD1 or TRBD2 (5 bases each). V lost 6 bases and J lost 7, with 22 bases in between. The CDR3 totals 15 residues. CDR1 and CDR2 (germline): DFQATT, SNEGSKA (reference sequence). The CDR3 sequence: CSAPQGLTRGNEQFF. In DNA form, the CDR3 reads TGCAGTGCCCCTCAGGGCCTTACCCGAGGGAATGAGCAGTTCTTC.

The chain recombines TRBV6-2 or TRBV6-3 with TRBJ2-5; perhaps TRBD1 as D (7 bases). Gene TRBJ2-7 matches the end of the DNA better, so the J call may be wrong. CDR3 size: 15 residues. Per the germline V gene, CDR1 is MNHEY and CDR2 is SVGEGT. CDR3 amino acids: CASLGAGGRSYEQYF. CDR3 DNA sequence: TGTGCCAGTCTTGGGGCAGGGGGGCGTTCTTACGAGCAGTACTTC.

The V call is TRBV12-3 or TRBV12-4, the J call TRBJ2-1; D may be TRBD2 (6 bases). The CDR3 length is 15 residues. Deletions cut 1 base from V and 6 bases from J, with 13 bases between. The CDR3 DNA reads TGTGCCAGCAGTTTAGTGACGGGAGCGGGCAATGAGCAGTTCTTC. Translating it yields CASSLVTGAGNEQFF.

This clonotype turned up a few times. The chain is built from TRBV20-1 and TRBJ2-1, with 9 bases aligning to TRBD2. Trimming removed 5 bases from V and 6 bases from J; junction bases left unmatched: 8. The germline V gene has CDR1 DFQATT and CDR2 SNEGSKA (reference sequence). CDR3 size: 14 residues. Here the CDR3 DNA reads TGCAGTGCTCCTCGACTAGCGGAGGGCAATGAGCAGTTCTTC. Its protein is CSAPRLAEGNEQFF.

The chain joins TRBV7-8 to TRBJ1-2; D ambiguous. The ends were cut back, 4 bases at V and 3 bases at J, with 18 bases in the middle. Germline CDR1 SGHVS, CDR2 FQNEAQ. This CDR3 comprises 16 residues. DNA for the CDR3: TGTGCCAGCAGCTCCAGTTTAGAGGGTTCATACTATGGCTACACCTTC. Residues: CASSSSLEGSYYGYTF. Combining the CDR3 with reference TRBV7-8 and TRBJ1-2 gives the whole variable domain GAGVSQSPRYKVAKRGQDVALRCDPISGHVSLFWYQQALGQGPEFLTYFQNEAQLDKSGLPSDRFFAERPEGSVSTLKIQRTQQEDSAVYLCASSSSLEGSYYGYTFGSGTRLTVV.

V gene TRBV10-1 combines with J gene TRBJ2-1; 11 nucleotides align to TRBD2. Per the germline V gene, CDR1 is WNHNN and CDR2 is SYGVQD (reference sequence). V lost 5 bases to trimming and J lost 3 bases; unmatched junction nucleotides: 9. The CDR3 runs 17 residues. The CDR3 region has the DNA TGCGCCAGCAGTTCGGGTAGCGGGGGGGCTGTCTACAATGAGCAGTTCTTC. Its protein is CASSSGSGGAVYNEQFF.

The count of this clonotype is one. The chain couples TRBV5-1 to TRBJ2-5; D is undetermined. The ends were cut back, 2 bases at V and 13 bases at J, with 21 bases in the middle. The CDR3 spans 14 residues. CDR1 SGHRS and CDR2 YFSETQ come from the germline V gene. CDR3 coding DNA: TGCGCCAGCAGCTTTGAAGACGTGGCCTACGAGCGGTACTTC. Residues: CASSFEDVAYERYF.

The rearrangement uses TRBV4-3 and TRBJ2-2, with 8 bases fitting TRBD1. Trimming at V came to 0 bases and at J to 8 bases, leaving 2 bases not matched to a gene. The CDR3 consists of 14 residues. CDR1 is LGHNA, CDR2 YSLEER, per germline. The CDR3 reads CASSQDRGQGELFF. For the CDR3, the DNA is TGCGCCAGCAGCCAAGACAGGGGGCAGGGGGAGCTGTTTTTT.

The J gene is TRBJ1-1, the V gene TRBV15; 9 bases agree with TRBD1. The V and J ends lost 1 base and 7 bases, in that order; junction bases with no gene match: 4. Germline V lookup: CDR1 LNHNV, CDR2 YYDKDF (reference sequence). The CDR3 extends over 14 amino acids. The CDR3 DNA reads TGTGCCACCAGCAGAGGGGACAGGGAGGGTGAAGCTTTCTTT. It encodes CATSRGDREGEAFF.

The chain carries TRBV5-4 and TRBJ2-1; 9 bases align to TRBD1. Matching the DNA end better, TRBJ2-7 makes the J call doubtful. This CDR3 comprises 15 residues. CDR1 is SGHNT and CDR2 is YYREEE in the germline V gene (reference sequence). In DNA form, the CDR3 reads TGTGCCAGCAGCGGTGGACAGGGGACCTACAATGAGCAGTACTTC. Encoded protein: CASSGGQGTYNEQYF.

The V gene is TRBV7-2, the J gene TRBJ1-2; TRBD1 aligns across 7 bases. Germline V gives CDR1 SGHTA, CDR2 FQGNSA. The V and J ends lost 4 bases and 8 bases, in that order; junction bases with no gene match: 13. The CDR3 is 15 amino acids. CDR3 loop: CASSSPGTDLLGYTF. The DNA for the CDR3 is TGTGCCAGCAGCTCACCAGGGACAGACCTTTTGGGCTACACCTTC.

This clonotype was found a few times. The chain couples TRBV7-2 to TRBJ1-2; D is unresolved. Trimming stripped 1 base from V and 4 bases from J, with 13 bases between. This CDR3 spans 15 amino acids. CDR1 SGHTA and CDR2 FQGNSA come from the germline V gene. The CDR3 DNA sequence: TGTGCCAGCAGCTTAGGGTTTCAGGCATCCTATGGCTACACCTTC. Translation gives CASSLGFQASYGYTF.

The J gene is TRBJ2-5, the V gene TRBV21-1; the D segment call TRBD1 is taken from the table without a DNA check. TRBV21-1 is tagged as a pseudogene. The CDR3 is made up of 17 amino acids. The CDR3 sequence: CASSKRQGKSYQETQYF. Here the CDR3 DNA reads TGTGCCAGCAGCAAGAGACAGGGGAAGTCTTACCAAGAGACCCAGTACTTC.

The CDR3 bases are TGTGCCAGCTCCTTGGGGCAGATTAATGAAAAACTGTTTTTT. Its translation is CASSLGQINEKLFF. The chain uses TRBV28 and TRBJ1-4; a weak D match, TRBD1 (5 bases). The V end was cut by 8 bases, the J end by 4 bases, with 14 bases between. CDR1 is MDHEN, CDR2 SYDVKM, per germline. This CDR3 comprises 14 residues.

The rearrangement joins TRBV20-1 to TRBJ2-5, with 10 nucleotides matching TRBD1. Trimming at V came to 6 bases and at J to 0 bases, leaving 7 bases not matched to a gene. This CDR3 has 15 amino acids. Per germline, CDR1 DFQATT and CDR2 SNEGSKA (reference sequence). The CDR3 region is CSATADRGNQETQYF. The CDR3 DNA reads as TGCAGTGCCACGGCGGACAGGGGGAACCAAGAGACCCAGTACTTC.

The rearrangement uses TRBV5-1 and TRBJ1-6, with D unresolved. The V end lost 0 bases, the J end lost 2 bases, and 15 bases lay between the germline ends. Germline V gene data show CDR1 as SGHRS and CDR2 as YFSETQ. This CDR3 has 18 amino acids. The CDR3 DNA reads as TGCGCCAGCAGCTTGGACAGAAGATTTTCCACCTATAATTCACCCCTCCACTTT. It encodes CASSLDRRFSTYNSPLHF.

V usage is TRBV2 and J usage is TRBJ2-6; D ambiguous. The CDR3 contains 15 residues. Trimming removed 6 bases from V and 2 bases from J, with 11 bases in between. Germline-derived CDR1 and CDR2 are SNHLY and FYNNEI. The CDR3 coding sequence is TGTGCCAGCAGCATACTGCAAACTGGGGCCAACGTCCTGACTTTC. It translates to CASSILQTGANVLTF. Supplemented by reference TRBV2 and TRBJ2-6, the full variable domain reads EPEVTQTPSHQVTQMGQEVILRCVPISNHLYFYWYRQILGQKVEFLVSFYNNEISEKSEIFDDQFSVERPDGSNFTLKIRSTKLEDSAMYFCASSILQTGANVLTFGAGSRLTVL.

This clonotype was counted at least ten times. The chain has TRBV29-1 and TRBJ2-3; 8 nucleotides match TRBD2. After removal of 1 base from V and 4 bases from J, the junction contained 1 base not matched to a gene. Germline CDR1 reads SQVTM; CDR2 reads ANQGSEA. The CDR3 has 13 amino acids. The CDR3 nucleotides read TGCAGCGTTGAAGGCGGGAGGTCAGATACGCAGTATTTT. Amino acid sequence: CSVEGGRSDTQYF.

This clonotype was seen repeatedly, ten times or more. The rearrangement joins TRBV7-8 to TRBJ1-5; D gene ambiguous. Germline CDR1 is SGHVS and CDR2 is FQNEAQ. V lost 1 base and J lost 0, with 13 bases in between. There are 17 residues in the CDR3. CDR3 in DNA: TGTGCCAGCAGCTTAGTGGGCGGCGGGGATAGCAATCAGCCCCAGCATTTT. Its protein is CASSLVGGGDSNQPQHF.

This chain connects TRBV11-3 to TRBJ2-2; D is unclear. Trimming left V 3 bases short and J 4 bases short, with 12 bases between. The CDR3 is made up of 15 amino acids. Germline V CDR1 and CDR2: SGHNT, YENEEA. Here the CDR3 reads CASSFSSQTTGELFF. CDR3 nucleotides: TGTGCCAGCAGCTTCTCTTCCCAGACCACCGGGGAGCTGTTTTTT.

This chain connects TRBV24-1 to TRBJ2-7; TRBD1 agrees at 7 bases. Germline V CDR1 and CDR2: KGHDR, SFDVKD. Trimming removed 3 bases from V and 7 bases from J; junction bases left unmatched: 14. The CDR3 has 16 residues. The CDR3 coding sequence is TGTGCCACCAGTGATCCAACGGGACAGAAAACTAATGAGCAGTACTTC. Protein: CATSDPTGQKTNEQYF.

Note on this clonotype: One end of the junction does not line up with germline, which may come from a read error. The V gene is TRBV12-3 or TRBV12-4, the J gene TRBJ1-4, with unresolved D. The CDR3 extends over 14 amino acids. CDR3 amino acids: CAGSPGPSNEKLFF. As DNA, the CDR3 is TGTGCCGGCAGTCCCGGGCCGTCAAACGAAAAACTGTTTTTT.

This clonotype turned up a few times. V is TRBV3-1 and J is TRBJ2-5, with no clear D. There are 14 residues in the CDR3. V was trimmed by 0 bases and J by 7 bases, leaving 12 bases between them. CDR1 and CDR2 from the germline V gene are LGHDT and YNNKEL (reference sequence). The chain's CDR3 is CASSQDRRIGTQYF. In DNA form, the CDR3 reads TGTGCCAGCAGCCAAGATCGCCGAATTGGGACCCAGTACTTC.

The chain joins TRBV15 to TRBJ1-5; D remains ambiguous. V was shortened by 0 bases and J by 4 bases, with 7 bases between the two germline ends. Germline assignment: CDR1 LNHNV and CDR2 YYDKDF (reference sequence). There are 14 residues in the CDR3. Here the CDR3 reads CATSRDPANQPQHF. In DNA, the CDR3 is TGTGCCACCAGCAGAGACCCCGCGAATCAGCCCCAGCATTTT.